This is a list of T cell receptor beta chains from one sample in a study of T cells expressing NK-cell markers. Following a re-call of the 5' RACE reads, TCRdb has one entry per CDR3 protein and lacks DNA. This repertoire includes 550,000 to 600,000 distinct CDR3 sequences. Sequenced sample: blood T cells: a sorted CD56 or NKG2C T cell subset, CD4+ or CD8+ T cells, or bulk PBMC T cells (not recorded which). These receptors originate from a man between 18 and 29 years old in good health. Each CDR3 is given with its conserved first and last residue. The order of the fields is J gene, V gene, CDR3 protein.

TRBJ1-3,TRBV4-2,CASSQGTGTPNGNTIYF
TRBJ2-1,TRBV27,CASSLGTSGRQFF
TRBJ2-1,TRBV5-6,CASSPGLGGYNEQFF
TRBJ1-1,TRBV12-3/TRBV12-4,CASSPGQGGYMGTEAFF
TRBJ2-2,TRBV20-1,CSAPRLAATSTGELFF
TRBJ1-3,TRBV4-3,CASSQEFRSSGNTIYF
TRBJ2-3,TRBV5-1,CASSLGRGYTDTQYF
TRBJ1-1,TRBV7-2,CASSLASGWPGNEAFF
TRBJ1-3,TRBV12-3/TRBV12-4,CASSETLGNTIYF
TRBJ2-5,TRBV13,CASSSSGSHTKTQYF
TRBJ2-1,TRBV2,CASSEGEDPYNEQFF
TRBJ2-3,TRBV9,CASVETQGSDTQYF
TRBJ2-7,TRBV19,CASSRQVSSYEQYF
TRBJ2-1,TRBV2,CASRIAGGYNEQFF
TRBJ2-2,TRBV12-3/TRBV12-4,CASSPASWTNTGELFF
TRBJ2-5,TRBV7-9,CASSSTGGHQETQYF
TRBJ2-7,TRBV16,CASSPSRSKLYYEQYF
TRBJ1-4,TRBV30,CAWRIVEKLFF
TRBJ1-2,TRBV6-6,CASGSGTGHGYTF
TRBJ1-2,TRBV20-1,CSARSRRDGYTF
TRBJ2-1,TRBV3-1,CASTAKGTSGRAINEQFF
TRBJ1-1,TRBV10-3,CAIKLAGGTEAFF
TRBJ2-3,TRBV6-5,CASSSRRDRVTDTQYF
TRBJ2-3,TRBV5-1,CASSFIPGLAGVKGSGTDTQYF
TRBJ2-1,TRBV5-5,CASRRAGDGYNEQFF
TRBJ1-1,TRBV18,CASSPGVSGTEAFF
TRBJ2-7,TRBV29-1,CSVLLGGSGTGTLVGQYF
TRBJ2-3,TRBV5-1,CASSSRLAGGRTDTQYF
TRBJ1-2,TRBV24-1,CATSLTGDPGYGYTF
TRBJ2-3,TRBV24-1,CATSDFGGLTDTQYF
TRBJ2-1,TRBV12-3/TRBV12-4,CASSLGGTSFKQFF
TRBJ2-3,TRBV2,CASSQQGSTDTQYF
TRBJ2-5,TRBV6-1,CASSPTRDSEETQYF
TRBJ1-1,TRBV4-3,CASSQVIGWGEAFF
TRBJ2-3,TRBV7-2,CASSLRPGRTDTQYF
TRBJ1-1,TRBV20-1,CSASYPLGAGLNTEAFF
TRBJ2-2,TRBV7-2,CASSLNRLLGGELFF
TRBJ2-7,TRBV5-1,CASRSAGGVPEQYF
TRBJ1-1,TRBV12-3/TRBV12-4,CASSPGRETEAFF
TRBJ2-7,TRBV5-1,CASSLVGSGQVFSYEQYF
TRBJ2-5,TRBV2,CASSFTGPTQETQYF
TRBJ2-1,TRBV12-3/TRBV12-4,CASSLGKPQFF
TRBJ2-5,TRBV29-1,CSVVYPSGSRETQYF
TRBJ1-4,TRBV4-2,CASSQVGGPNEKLFF
TRBJ2-2,TRBV7-9,CASVPTWAPETGELFF
TRBJ2-3,TRBV12-3/TRBV12-4,CASSLSLSVPTDTQYF
TRBJ2-5,TRBV5-1,CASSLALAGETQYF
TRBJ2-1,TRBV5-1,CASSWTENNEQFF
TRBJ1-3,TRBV5-1,CASSLAPPTASSGNTIYF